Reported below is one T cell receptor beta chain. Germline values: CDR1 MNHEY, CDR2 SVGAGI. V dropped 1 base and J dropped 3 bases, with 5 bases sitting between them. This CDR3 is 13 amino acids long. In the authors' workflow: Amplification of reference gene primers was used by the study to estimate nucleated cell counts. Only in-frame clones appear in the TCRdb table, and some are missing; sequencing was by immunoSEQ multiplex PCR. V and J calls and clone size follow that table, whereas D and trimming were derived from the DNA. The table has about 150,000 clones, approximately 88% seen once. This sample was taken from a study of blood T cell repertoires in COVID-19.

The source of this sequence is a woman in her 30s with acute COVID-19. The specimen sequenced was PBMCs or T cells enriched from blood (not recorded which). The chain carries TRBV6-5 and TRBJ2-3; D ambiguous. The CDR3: CASSYLETDTQYF. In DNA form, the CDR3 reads TGTGCCAGCAGTTACTTGGAGACAGATACGCAGTATTTT.